The rows below give T cell receptor beta chains drawn from one sample of a study of T cell clones after liver transplantation. Some clones are missing from TCRdb's copy, which holds only in-frame ones; the method was immunoSEQ multiplex PCR. The table has over 14,000 clones, roughly 84% seen once. The source was CD8+ T cells from blood, collected 45 to 50 months after liver transplant. The receptors were sampled from a human patient who received a liver transplant. Some T cells may be provided by the graft donor. CDR3s include the opening cysteine and the closing phenylalanine or tryptophan. Each record gives: J gene, V gene, D gene, clone size, CDR3 DNA, CDR3 protein. D genes are given only for firm matches. Clone size, where shown, is once, few, many, or a class for clones that have expanded.

J gene: TRBJ2-3; V gene: TRBV5-1; D gene: NA; clone size: NA; CDR3 DNA: TGCGCCAGCAGCCCCCCTGTGTACACAGATACGCAGTATTTT; CDR3 protein: CASSPPVYTDTQYF
J gene: TRBJ2-2; V gene: TRBV25-1; D gene: TRBD2; clone size: once; CDR3 DNA: TGTGCCAGCAGCTCTAGCGGGACGAACACCGGGGAGCTGTTTTTT; CDR3 protein: CASSSSGTNTGELFF
J gene: TRBJ2-3; V gene: TRBV11-2; D gene: NA; clone size: NA; CDR3 DNA: TGTGTCAGCAGCTTAGAGTCAGGGAGAGGTACTCGAGATACGCAGTATTTT; CDR3 protein: CVSSLESGRGTRDTQYF
J gene: TRBJ2-5; V gene: TRBV4-1; D gene: NA; clone size: NA; CDR3 DNA: TGCGCCAGCAGCCAAGTAATTGGGGTGGGAGAGACCCAGTACTTC; CDR3 protein: CASSQVIGVGETQYF
J gene: TRBJ2-7; V gene: TRBV27; D gene: NA; clone size: once; CDR3 DNA: TGTGCCAGCAGTTTATTAGCCACGATCTACGAGCAGTACTTC; CDR3 protein: CASSLLATIYEQYF
J gene: TRBJ2-1; V gene: TRBV19; D gene: TRBD2; clone size: NA; CDR3 DNA: TGTGCCAGTAGTATAGTGGTCGCGTGGCTAGCGGGGGGGCATGAGCAGTTCTTC; CDR3 protein: CASSIVVAWLAGGHEQFF
J gene: TRBJ1-4; V gene: TRBV6-1; D gene: NA; clone size: NA; CDR3 DNA: TGTGCCTCAGAGGCAGGGCCTAATGAAAAACTGTTTTTT; CDR3 protein: CASEAGPNEKLFF
J gene: TRBJ2-1; V gene: TRBV2; D gene: NA; clone size: few; CDR3 DNA: TGTGCCAGCAGACCGGGACCCCGCTTCGAAGAGAGCTCCTACAATGAGCAGTTCTTC; CDR3 protein: CASRPGPRFEESSYNEQFF
J gene: TRBJ2-7; V gene: TRBV2; D gene: NA; clone size: NA; CDR3 DNA: TGTGCCAGCAGTGAAGCGTACCCCAGAGAAGCGCCGAGCTCCTACGAGCAGTACTTC; CDR3 protein: CASSEAYPREAPSSYEQYF
J gene: TRBJ2-3; V gene: TRBV5-1; D gene: NA; clone size: NA; CDR3 DNA: TGCGCCAGCAAAGGGGAGTCACCGGGCCCCACAGATACGCAGTATTTT; CDR3 protein: CASKGESPGPTDTQYF
J gene: TRBJ1-3; V gene: TRBV5-1; D gene: NA; clone size: once; CDR3 DNA: TGCGCCAGCAGCTCTGGAAACACCATATATTTT; CDR3 protein: CASSSGNTIYF
J gene: TRBJ2-1; V gene: TRBV5-6; D gene: NA; clone size: NA; CDR3 DNA: TGTGCCAGCAGCTGGGATTCCTACAATGAGCAGTTCTTC; CDR3 protein: CASSWDSYNEQFF
J gene: TRBJ2-5; V gene: TRBV28; D gene: TRBD2; clone size: NA; CDR3 DNA: TGTGCCAGCGTCGGGACTAGCGGGTCCCAAGAGACCCAGTACTTC; CDR3 protein: CASVGTSGSQETQYF
J gene: TRBJ1-3; V gene: TRBV27; D gene: TRBD1; clone size: NA; CDR3 DNA: TGTGCCAGCAGTCTCAGGGGGCCTGGAAACACCATATATTTT; CDR3 protein: CASSLRGPGNTIYF
J gene: TRBJ2-2; V gene: TRBV5-8; D gene: NA; clone size: once; CDR3 DNA: TGTGCCAGCAGCTTGGATTGGCCCCTTACCGGGGAGCTGTTTTTT; CDR3 protein: CASSLDWPLTGELFF
J gene: TRBJ2-7; V gene: TRBV4-1; D gene: NA; clone size: once; CDR3 DNA: TGCGCCAGCAGCCCCGAGGGTGGGGAGCAGTACTTC; CDR3 protein: CASSPEGGEQYF
J gene: TRBJ2-2; V gene: TRBV5-6; D gene: NA; clone size: once; CDR3 DNA: TGTGCCAGCAGCCCGCCCTCCAACACCGGGGAGCTGTTTTTT; CDR3 protein: CASSPPSNTGELFF
J gene: TRBJ1-1; V gene: TRBV7-3; D gene: NA; clone size: NA; CDR3 DNA: TGTGCCAGCAGCGGAGGGGGAGAGAAAGCTTTCTTT; CDR3 protein: CASSGGGEKAFF
J gene: TRBJ2-3; V gene: TRBV7-9; D gene: TRBD1; clone size: NA; CDR3 DNA: TGTGCCAGCAGCCCACAGGGGAAAGATACGCAGTATTTT; CDR3 protein: CASSPQGKDTQYF
J gene: TRBJ2-7; V gene: TRBV9; D gene: NA; clone size: NA; CDR3 DNA: TGTGCCAGCGGAAAAAGGGACGAGCAGTACTTC; CDR3 protein: CASGKRDEQYF
J gene: TRBJ2-7; V gene: TRBV27; D gene: NA; clone size: NA; CDR3 DNA: TGTGCCAGCAGTTTAAGGTCGGGACCCTACAACGAGCAGTACTTC; CDR3 protein: CASSLRSGPYNEQYF
J gene: TRBJ2-6; V gene: TRBV6-5; D gene: NA; clone size: NA; CDR3 DNA: TGTGCCAGCAGTTACGGGGTCACTGGGGCCAACGTCCTGACTTTC; CDR3 protein: CASSYGVTGANVLTF
J gene: TRBJ2-1; V gene: TRBV7-3; D gene: NA; clone size: once; CDR3 DNA: TGTGCCAGCAGCCCCAGAGGAACGGACCGTTCCAATGAGCAGTTCTTC; CDR3 protein: CASSPRGTDRSNEQFF
J gene: TRBJ2-7; V gene: TRBV7-8; D gene: NA; clone size: once; CDR3 DNA: TGTGCCAGCAGCTTAGATGAAGGGAACGAGCAGTACTTC; CDR3 protein: CASSLDEGNEQYF
J gene: TRBJ2-3; V gene: TRBV9; D gene: TRBD2; clone size: NA; CDR3 DNA: TGTGCCAGCAGCCCGGGACTAGCGGGCGGGGTAGATACGCAGTATTTT; CDR3 protein: CASSPGLAGGVDTQYF
J gene: TRBJ1-1; V gene: TRBV19; D gene: NA; clone size: NA; CDR3 DNA: TGTGCCAGTAGAAAACAGGGTGGTCACGGGAGCACTGAAGCTTTCTTT; CDR3 protein: CASRKQGGHGSTEAFF
J gene: TRBJ2-7; V gene: TRBV6-1; D gene: TRBD2; clone size: once; CDR3 DNA: TGTGCCAGCAGTGAATACCTAGCGGCCTACGAGCAGTACTTC; CDR3 protein: CASSEYLAAYEQYF
J gene: TRBJ2-1; V gene: TRBV4-1; D gene: TRBD2; clone size: NA; CDR3 DNA: TGCGCCAGCAGCCTCCGGACTAGCGGGAGTGTAGATGAGCAGTTCTTC; CDR3 protein: CASSLRTSGSVDEQFF
J gene: TRBJ1-5; V gene: TRBV4-3; D gene: TRBD1; clone size: NA; CDR3 DNA: TGCGCCAGCAGCCAAGATCGCACAGGGGCTGGGGAGCCCCAGCATTTT; CDR3 protein: CASSQDRTGAGEPQHF
J gene: TRBJ1-2; V gene: TRBV5-6; D gene: NA; clone size: NA; CDR3 DNA: TGTGCCAGCAGCGCGGGACGGGGGTACTATGGCTACACCTTC; CDR3 protein: CASSAGRGYYGYTF
J gene: TRBJ2-1; V gene: TRBV19; D gene: TRBD2; clone size: NA; CDR3 DNA: TGTGCCAGTAGTATTACCTCCAAGACTAGCGGGAGTAGGGAGTTCTTC; CDR3 protein: CASSITSKTSGSREFF